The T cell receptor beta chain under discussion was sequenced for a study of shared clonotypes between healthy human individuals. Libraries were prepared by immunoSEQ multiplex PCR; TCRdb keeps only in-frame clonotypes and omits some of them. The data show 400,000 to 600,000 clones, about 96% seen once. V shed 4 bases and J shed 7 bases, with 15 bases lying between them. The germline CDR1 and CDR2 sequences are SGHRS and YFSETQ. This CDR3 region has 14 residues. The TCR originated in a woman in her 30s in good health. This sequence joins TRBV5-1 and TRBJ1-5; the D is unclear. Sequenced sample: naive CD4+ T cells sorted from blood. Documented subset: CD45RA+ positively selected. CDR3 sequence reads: CASSRTGLGQPQHF. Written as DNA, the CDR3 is TGCGCCAGCAGCCGTACGGGGTTAGGACAGCCCCAGCATTTT.